One sample yielded the 9 T cell receptor beta chains listed below, sequenced in a study of blood T cell repertoires in COVID-19 (dated by TCRdb to about 2020). Preparation of the library involved the immunoSEQ multiplex PCR assay. The clones in this table, taken by TCRdb from immuneACCESS, are in-frame only. Not every clone is retained; where verified, under half of the shortfall comes from an unresolved V gene, and the cause of the rest is unknown. Here the sample has about 440,000 clones; roughly 87% occur a single time. 0.6% of the sample belongs to the ten largest clones. Sequenced: PBMCs or T cells enriched from blood (not recorded which). Receptors originate from a man aged 18 to 29 who had recovered from COVID-19.

V is TRBV19 and J is TRBJ1-5, with no clear D. Germline V gene sequence: CDR1 LNHDA, CDR2 SQIVND (reference sequence). CDR3 length: 12 amino acids. V was cut by 10 bases and J by 7 bases, with 14 bases left in between. CDR3 nucleotides: TGTGCCACCTCCCTAGGTGGGCAGCCCCAGCATTTT. It specifies CATSLGGQPQHF.

This clone appeared a single time. This chain links TRBV4-1 with TRBJ2-6; D is ambiguous. The V gene lost 4 bases and the J gene lost 4 bases, with 11 bases spanning the gap. CDR1 and CDR2 from the germline V gene are MGHRA and YSYEKL. This CDR3 is built from 15 residues. The DNA for the CDR3 is TGCGCCAGCAGCCCACTACTTACGGGGGCCAACGTCCTGACTTTC. It translates to CASSPLLTGANVLTF.

The chain has TRBV10-3 and TRBJ2-1; 8 nucleotides agree with TRBD2. From germline, CDR1 is ENHRY and CDR2 SYGVKD. CDR3 length equals 13 residues. V trimming: 6 bases; J trimming: 9 bases; junction bases outside the gene matches: 7. The CDR3 DNA follows: TGTGCCATCAGGGAGCGGGAGATCGGTGAGCAGTTCTTC. This encodes CAIREREIGEQFF.

This clone was recorded a few times. This chain links TRBV10-1 with TRBJ2-7; 11 bases map to TRBD2. The trim removed 6 bases at V and 2 bases at J, leaving 6 bases unmatched. CDR1 and CDR2 (germline): WNHNN, SYGVQD (reference sequence). The CDR3 is made up of 15 amino acids. CDR3 nucleotides: TGCGCCAGCAGGCCGGGACTAGCGGTCGCCTACGAGCAGTACTTC. It is translated as CASRPGLAVAYEQYF.

This chain connects TRBV27 to TRBJ2-1; D is perhaps TRBD2 (6 bases). The CDR3 length is 14 residues. Trimming left V 6 bases short and J 0 bases short, with 9 bases between. The germline gives CDR1 MNHEY, CDR2 SMNVEV (reference sequence). Here the CDR3 reads CASRNGGSYNEQFF. Here the CDR3 DNA reads TGTGCCAGCAGGAACGGGGGCTCCTACAATGAGCAGTTCTTC.

The rearrangement uses TRBV6-5 and TRBJ1-5, with D hard to call. Germline CDR1 and CDR2: MNHEY and SVGAGI. The CDR3 spans 14 residues. V lost 7 bases to trimming and J lost 0 bases, with 10 bases between them. CDR3 in amino acids: CASKPGNSNQPQHF. The DNA for the CDR3 is TGTGCCAGCAAACCGGGTAATAGCAATCAGCCCCAGCATTTT.

The rearrangement uses TRBV28 and TRBJ1-4; 10 bases are a match to TRBD1. Germline V gene data show CDR1 as MDHEN and CDR2 as SYDVKM. V trimming: 5 bases; J trimming: 6 bases; junction bases outside the gene matches: 6. The CDR3 runs to 15 residues. CDR3 residues: CASSDPGQGYEKLFF. In DNA, the CDR3 is TGTGCCAGCAGTGACCCGGGACAGGGGTATGAAAAACTGTTTTTT.

This clone was seen a single time. For the CDR3, the DNA is TGTGCCAGCAGATCTGGACAGGTTAGCAATCAGCCCCAGCATTTT. Translating gives CASRSGQVSNQPQHF. The chain carries TRBV6-5 and TRBJ1-5; 7 bases match TRBD1. The CDR3 spans 15 residues. With 6 bases clipped from V and 0 bases from J, the junction kept 5 bases outside the gene matches. Germline V lookup: CDR1 MNHEY, CDR2 SVGAGI.

Regarding this clone: Different DNA sequences within this sample yield the same CDR3. The CDR3 bases are TGTGCCAGCAGTCAACAGGGGTATCAGCCCCAGCATTTT. Protein: CASSQQGYQPQHF. The chain recombines TRBV3-1 (or the pseudogene TRBV3-2) with TRBJ1-5; 7 nucleotides agree with TRBD1. Germline V gene data show CDR1 as LGHDT and CDR2 as YNNKEL (reference sequence). The trim removed 6 bases at V and 5 bases at J, leaving 4 bases unmatched. The CDR3 spans 13 residues.